This paragraph covers one T cell receptor (beta chain) sequence. What it recognizes is unknown. The sample originates from a study of Ad26.COV2.S vaccination and SARS-CoV-2 variants. Findings of the study overall: Total responses of T cells may have been underestimated by the analyses of TCR breadth and depth. Substantial post-vaccination breadth of spike-specific CD8+ and CD4+ T cell responses was reported.

The data were produced by immunoSEQ multiplex PCR, yet TCRdb's version contains in-frame clones alone and is incomplete. The repertoire holds roughly 450,000 clones, over 75% seen once, with 10% to 15% in the top ten. As for treatment: around 19 received Ad26.COV2.S at low or high dose, single or two shots; about 5 received placebo; per-sample allocation not given. Repertoires come from day 63 after the first vaccine or placebo injection. Ad26 vector vaccine expressed Wuhan-strain SARS-CoV-2 spike. The material sequenced was peripheral blood, taken in a trial of Ad26.COV2.S vaccine versus placebo. The receptor was derived from a person aged 18-65 years who received the Ad26.COV2.S COVID-19 vaccine or a placebo.

CDR3 in amino acids: CASSRSGPSNEKLFF. DNA of the CDR3: TGTGCCAGCAGTCGATCGGGACCGAGTAATGAAAAACTGTTTTTT. The chain couples TRBV6-6 to TRBJ1-4; possibly TRBD1 for D (5 bases). The germline gives CDR1 MNHNY, CDR2 SVGAGI (reference sequence). The V and J ends lost 5 bases and 4 bases respectively, with 14 bases between them. The CDR3 is 15 residues long.